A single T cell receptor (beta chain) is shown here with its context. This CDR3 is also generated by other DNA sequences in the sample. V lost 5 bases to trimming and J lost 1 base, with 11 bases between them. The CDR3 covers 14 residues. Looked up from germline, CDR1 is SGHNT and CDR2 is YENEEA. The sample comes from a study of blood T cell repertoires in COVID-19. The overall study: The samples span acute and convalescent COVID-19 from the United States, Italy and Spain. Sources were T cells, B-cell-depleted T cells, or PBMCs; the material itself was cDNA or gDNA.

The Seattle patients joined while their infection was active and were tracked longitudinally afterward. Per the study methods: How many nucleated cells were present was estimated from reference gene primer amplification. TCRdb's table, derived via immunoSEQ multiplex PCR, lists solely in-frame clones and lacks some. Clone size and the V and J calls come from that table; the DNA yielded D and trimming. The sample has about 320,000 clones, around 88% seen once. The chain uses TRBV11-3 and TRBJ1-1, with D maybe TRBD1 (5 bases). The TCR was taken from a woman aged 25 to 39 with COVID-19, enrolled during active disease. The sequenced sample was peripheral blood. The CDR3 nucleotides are TGTGCCAGCAGCCCGGGGGGAAGGAACACTGAAGCTTTCTTT. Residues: CASSPGGRNTEAFF.